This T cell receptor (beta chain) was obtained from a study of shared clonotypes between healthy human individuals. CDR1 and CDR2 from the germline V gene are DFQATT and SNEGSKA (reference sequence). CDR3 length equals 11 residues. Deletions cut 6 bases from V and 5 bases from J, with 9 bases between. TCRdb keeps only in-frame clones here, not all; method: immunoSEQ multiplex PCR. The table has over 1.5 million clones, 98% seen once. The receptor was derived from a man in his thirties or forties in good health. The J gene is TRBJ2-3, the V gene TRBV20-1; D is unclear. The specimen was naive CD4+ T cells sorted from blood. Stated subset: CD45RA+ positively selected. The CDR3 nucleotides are TGCAGTGCGGGCCCGGTAGATACGCAGTATTTT. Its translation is CSAGPVDTQYF.